This is a list of T cell receptor beta chains from one sample in a study of cytomegalovirus exposure and HLA in healthy donors. TCRdb keeps only in-frame clones here, not all; method: immunoSEQ multiplex PCR. The sample consists of around 200,000 clones, 77% of them appearing once. What was sequenced was PBMCs. These receptors were taken from a woman aged 60-75 years in good health and CMV-seropositive. The CDR3 runs from the conserved cysteine through the conserved F or W. A D gene is named only where the DNA matches it firmly. Clone size is not always given. Where it is, it says once, few, many or a class for expanded clones.

>TRBJ2-3|TRBD2|TRBV28|once
TGTGCCAGCAGTTTCCGGGGGGGTACGCAGTATTTT
CASSFRGGTQYF
>TRBJ1-2|.|TRBV29-1|.
TGCAGCGTTGTACGGGAGGGATGGGCCTTAAGGAGTGACTATGGCTACACCTTC
CSVVREGWALRSDYGYTF
>TRBJ1-1|TRBD1|TRBV7-2|.
TGTGCCAGCAGCTTAATAGGGATCGGGACAGCTGAAGCTTTCTTT
CASSLIGIGTAEAFF
>TRBJ1-2|.|TRBV11-2|once
TGTGCCAGCAATTCCGTTGACTATGGCTACACCTTC
CASNSVDYGYTF
>TRBJ2-7|.|TRBV7-3|.
TGTGCCAGCAGTAATCGACGGGACAACGAGCAGTACTTC
CASSNRRDNEQYF
>TRBJ1-1|.|TRBV4-2|.
TGTGCCAGCAGCCAAGACAGGGGAAACACTGAAGCTTTCTTT
CASSQDRGNTEAFF
>TRBJ2-7|.|TRBV6-5|.
TGTGCCAGCAGCTCGCAAGAGGCCGAGCAGTACTTC
CASSSQEAEQYF
>TRBJ2-7|TRBD1|TRBV7-8|.
TGTGCCAGCAGTTTTTTAGGCCTTCAGGGGGTCTACGAGCAGTACTTC
CASSFLGLQGVYEQYF
>TRBJ2-7|TRBD2|TRBV5-4|.
TGTGCCAGCAGCTCCAAGCGGGATCAAGGGATACACGAGCAGTACTTC
CASSSKRDQGIHEQYF
>TRBJ2-7|.|TRBV30|once
TGTGCCTGGCTACCTGGGACATCGCCCGAGCAGTACTTC
CAWLPGTSPEQYF
>TRBJ2-5|.|TRBV11-3|.
TGTGCCAGCAGTTCGGAGGAAGAGACCCAGTACTTC
CASSSEEETQYF
>TRBJ2-6|.|TRBV6-5|.
TGTGCCAGCAGTTACCGACATTTCTCTGGGGCCAACGTCCTGACTTTC
CASSYRHFSGANVLTF
>TRBJ2-5|TRBD2|TRBV19|.
TGTGCCAGTAGTATCTCAGCGGGGTTGGAGACCCAGTACTTC
CASSISAGLETQYF
>TRBJ2-3|.|TRBV7-2|.
TGTGCCAGCAGCTTAGCGTTCGTATCAGATACGCAGTATTTT
CASSLAFVSDTQYF
>TRBJ1-3|TRBD1|TRBV7-8|.
TGTGCCAGCAGCTTAGTTGGGACAGGGGGTCGTCGAAACACCATATATTTT
CASSLVGTGGRRNTIYF
>TRBJ2-3|TRBD2|TRBV25-1|.
TGTGCCAGCAGTGAATTCGGGACTAGCGGCGCAGTGCAGTATTTT
CASSEFGTSGAVQYF
>TRBJ1-2|.|TRBV30|.
TGTGCCTGGAGTGTACCAGGGGCCCTCCCCTATGGCTACACCTTC
CAWSVPGALPYGYTF
>TRBJ1-4|TRBD1|TRBV25-1|.
TGTGCCAGCAGTGAAGTCCAAGGGACAGGCAGGGAAAAACTGTTTTTT
CASSEVQGTGREKLFF
>TRBJ2-2|.|TRBV21-1|.
TGTGCCAGCAGCAATAGGGACAGGGGGCCCGGGGAGCTGTTTTTT
CASSNRDRGPGELFF
>TRBJ2-1|TRBD1|TRBV7-7|.
TGTGCCAGCAGCTTAGGACCCGGGACAGGGTCATACAATGAGCAGTTCTTC
CASSLGPGTGSYNEQFF
>TRBJ2-1|.|TRBV4-2|.
TGTGCCAGCAGCCAAGAATGGGACTGGCCCTACAATGAGCAGTTCTTC
CASSQEWDWPYNEQFF
>TRBJ1-5|TRBD1|TRBV6-1|.
TGTGCCAGCAGTCAAGCCGGGACAGGGGCCGCAATGAATCAGCCCCAGCATTTT
CASSQAGTGAAMNQPQHF
>TRBJ2-3|.|TRBV21-1|.
TGTGCCAGCAGCAAACAGCGGGAGGGACCAGATACGCAGTATTTT
CASSKQREGPDTQYF
>TRBJ1-5|.|TRBV10-1|.
TGCGCCAGCAGTGACTCGGGGAGGCGTAGCAATCAGCCCCAGCATTTT
CASSDSGRRSNQPQHF
>TRBJ2-7|TRBD1|TRBV10-3|.
TGTGCCGCTCGCCGGGACAGGGGTAACGAGCAGTACTTC
CAARRDRGNEQYF
>TRBJ2-6|.|TRBV5-1|.
TGCGCCAGCAGCTTGGGCCCAGGGGTTGGGGCCAACGGCCTGACTTTC
CASSLGPGVGANGLTF
>TRBJ2-7|.|TRBV6-5|.
TGTGCCAGCGCCCCAGGGGCTGACTCCTACGAGCAGTACTTC
CASAPGADSYEQYF
>TRBJ1-1|TRBD1|TRBV7-3|.
TGTGCCAGCAGCATACAGGGGCTGAACACTGAAGCTTTCTTT
CASSIQGLNTEAFF
>TRBJ1-6|.|TRBV11-2|few
TGTGCCAGCAGCTTAGAACAGATACCCTCACCCCTCCACTTT
CASSLEQIPSPLHF
>TRBJ2-1|TRBD1|TRBV2|.
TGTGCCAGCAGTGAGGACAGGGGGACCTACAATGAGCAGTTCTTC
CASSEDRGTYNEQFF
>TRBJ2-3|.|TRBV14|.
TGTGCCAGCAGCCAGTGGGCAGGTACGCAGTATTTT
CASSQWAGTQYF
>TRBJ1-5|.|TRBV7-8|few
TGTGCCAGCAGCTTAGCGAGTGGGCAGACCCATCAGCCCCAGCATTTT
CASSLASGQTHQPQHF
>TRBJ1-6|.|TRBV7-2|.
TGTGCCAGCAGCTTAGGGGCAGGCCAGCCCAATTCACCCCTCCACTTT
CASSLGAGQPNSPLHF
>TRBJ1-4|.|TRBV5-1|.
TGCGCCAGCAGCCCGACAGGACCAAATGAAAAACTGTTTTTT
CASSPTGPNEKLFF
>TRBJ2-3|TRBD1|TRBV7-9|.
TGTGCCAGCAGCCGGGCGGGACAGGGAGTAGGCACAGATACGCAGTATTTT
CASSRAGQGVGTDTQYF
>TRBJ2-7|TRBD1|TRBV9|few
TGTGCCAGCAGCCCCTTCTGGACAGGGCGGGAGCAGTACTTC
CASSPFWTGREQYF
>TRBJ2-3|.|TRBV5-6|few
TGTGCCAGCAGCTGGGGCGCCACAGATACGCAGTATTTT
CASSWGATDTQYF
>TRBJ2-5|TRBD2|TRBV7-9|few
TGTGCCAGCACACGAGCTAGCGGACCCCAAGAGACCCAGTACTTC
CASTRASGPQETQYF
>TRBJ2-2|.|TRBV7-7|many
TGTGCTAGCAGCTGGCAGGCAAACACCGGGGAGCTGTTTTTT
CASSWQANTGELFF
>TRBJ1-4|TRBD1|TRBV19|.
TGTGCCAGTAGTTGGGACAGGCTTAATGAAAAACTGTTTTTT
CASSWDRLNEKLFF
>TRBJ1-1|.|TRBV7-3|.
TGTGCCAGCAGCTACCTGGGGGGCACTGAAGCTTTCTTT
CASSYLGGTEAFF
>TRBJ2-2|.|TRBV2|.
TGTGCCAGCAGCCTCGAGAGTACCGGGGAGCTGTTTTTT
CASSLESTGELFF
>TRBJ2-7|.|TRBV28|.
TGTGCCACCCGGGGTTCCTACGAGCAGTACTTC
CATRGSYEQYF
>TRBJ2-1|TRBD2|TRBV19|.
TGTGCCAGTAGTATAAAGAGCGGGAGGGCCGTTAATGAGCAGTTCTTC
CASSIKSGRAVNEQFF
>TRBJ2-1|.|TRBV19|.
TGTGCCAGTAGTATTAGGGGAAATAACAATGAGCAGTTCTTC
CASSIRGNNNEQFF
>TRBJ2-5|TRBD2|TRBV30|.
TGTGCCTGGAGAGTTAGCGGGGGATCCCAAGAGACCCAGTACTTC
CAWRVSGGSQETQYF
>TRBJ2-7|TRBD1|TRBV5-6|.
TGTGCCAGCAGCTACGGGACAGGGGGAGCTGAAGGGCAGTACTTC
CASSYGTGGAEGQYF
>TRBJ2-2|TRBD1|TRBV19|.
TGTGCCAGTAGAGGGACAGGGGAGGCCGGGGAGCTGTTTTTT
CASRGTGEAGELFF
>TRBJ2-7|.|TRBV10-3|.
TGTGCCATCAACATTGGGCAGGGGAGCTCTCACCCGTACGAGCAGTACTTC
CAINIGQGSSHPYEQYF
>TRBJ1-6|.|TRBV11-3|few
TGTGCCAGCAGCTTTGGTCAGGATAATTCACCCCTCCACTTT
CASSFGQDNSPLHF
>TRBJ2-5|TRBD1|TRBV27|few
TGTGCCAGCAGTAGGGGGACAGGGGACCAAGAGACCCAGTACTTC
CASSRGTGDQETQYF
>TRBJ1-1|TRBD1|TRBV28|.
TGTGCCACCATAGGACAGGTCGATAACACTGAAGCTTTCTTT
CATIGQVDNTEAFF
>TRBJ2-7|TRBD2|TRBV9|.
TGTGCCAGCAGCGTAGACGGAGCGGGAGTAACCGAGCAGTACTTC
CASSVDGAGVTEQYF
>TRBJ2-6|.|TRBV5-1|.
TGCGCCAGCAGCTTGGCGGGCTCCTCTGGGGCCAACGGCCTGACTTTC
CASSLAGSSGANGLTF
>TRBJ1-2|.|TRBV30|.
TGTGCCTGGAGTGTCACGGGGGCTAACTATGGCTACACCTTC
CAWSVTGANYGYTF